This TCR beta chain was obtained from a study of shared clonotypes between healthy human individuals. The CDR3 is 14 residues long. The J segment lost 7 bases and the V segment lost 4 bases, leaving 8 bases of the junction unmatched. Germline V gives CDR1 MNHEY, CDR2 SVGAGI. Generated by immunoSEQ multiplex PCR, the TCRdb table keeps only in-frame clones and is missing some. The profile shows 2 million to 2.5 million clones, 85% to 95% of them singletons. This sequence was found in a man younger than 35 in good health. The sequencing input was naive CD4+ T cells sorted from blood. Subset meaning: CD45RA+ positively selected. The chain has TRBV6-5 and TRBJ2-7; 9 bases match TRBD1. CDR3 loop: CASSFTGGAKEQYF. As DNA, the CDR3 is TGTGCCAGCAGTTTTACAGGGGGCGCTAAAGAGCAGTACTTC.